This T cell receptor beta chain was retrieved from a study of blood T cell repertoires in COVID-19. Overall study context: Samples taken during acute and convalescent COVID-19 were collected in the United States, Italy and Spain. In each case, the material was cDNA or gDNA derived from T cells, B-cell-depleted T cells, or PBMCs.

In its sample, this clone was seen once. In the original workflow: Amplification of reference gene primers was used by the study to estimate nucleated cell counts. Profiling relied on immunoSEQ multiplex PCR, and the TCRdb table lists in-frame clones only, not all of them. V, J and clone size were drawn from that table, and D and trimming were deduced from the DNA. The sample yields approximately 110,000 clones, approximately 85% seen once. The specimen sequenced was peripheral blood. The receptor was isolated from a middle-aged man with acute or convalescent COVID-19.

The CDR3 sequence is CASLQTNYGYTF. CDR3 coding DNA: TGTGCCAGCCTTCAGACTAACTATGGCTACACCTTC. The V call is TRBV12-3 or TRBV12-4, the J call TRBJ1-2; D call uncertain. V was clipped by 8 bases and J by 0 bases, with 7 bases between them. The CDR3 loop spans 12 amino acids.